The 12 T cell receptor beta chains listed next were all sequenced from one sample in a study of T cell repertoires in cytomegalovirus infection (dated by TCRdb to the late 2010s). The instrument was an Illumina HiSeq 1500. In TCRdb, the public reads were trimmed at Q25 with fastp and aligned with MiXCR, with productive beta chains retained. Merged by CDR3 protein, the rows form single entries marked with the most common genes and DNA. In all, the sample holds hundreds of thousands of distinct CDR3 sequences, and more than 20% of those were seen once. In total, the top ten clones hold 6.5% to 10% of the sample. The material sequenced was CD8+ T cells from PBMCs. Source of these receptors: a human donor in good health (CMV status not recorded). Some clones in this sample may be carry-over from other donors' samples.

The genes are TRBV19 and TRBJ1-1, with 7 positions matching TRBD1. CDR3 size: 13 residues. The V and J ends lost 10 bases and 4 bases, in that order; junction bases with no gene match: 9. Germline V gives CDR1 LNHDA, CDR2 SQIVND (reference sequence). The CDR3 sequence is CATRTGGVTEAFF. For the CDR3, the DNA is TGTGCCACCAGGACAGGTGGAGTCACTGAAGCTTTCTTT.

Only a few counts were recorded for this clonotype. The V gene is TRBV2, the J gene TRBJ2-1; the D call may be TRBD1 or TRBD2 (5 bases each). This CDR3 region has 15 residues. The V and J ends lost 3 bases and 1 base respectively, with 10 bases between them. Germline assignment: CDR1 SNHLY and CDR2 FYNNEI. The CDR3 loop reads CASSDGGTSYNEQFF. In DNA, the CDR3 is TGTGCCAGCAGTGATGGGGGTACTTCCTACAATGAGCAGTTCTTC. Combining the CDR3 with reference TRBV2 and TRBJ2-1 gives the whole variable domain EPEVTQTPSHQVTQMGQEVILRCVPISNHLYFYWYRQILGQKVEFLVSFYNNEISEKSEIFDDQFSVERPDGSNFTLKIRSTKLEDSAMYFCASSDGGTSYNEQFFGPGTRLTVL.

A few counts support this clonotype. V usage is TRBV28 and J usage is TRBJ1-2, with no clear D. V shed 2 bases and J shed 6 bases, with 10 bases lying between them. This CDR3 has 13 amino acids. Germline CDR1 and CDR2: MDHEN and SYDVKM. CDR3: CASSLGPSNGYTF. The CDR3 DNA sequence: TGTGCCAGCAGTTTAGGTCCTAGCAATGGCTACACCTTC.

This sequence joins TRBV4-2 and TRBJ1-2; the match to TRBD1 covers 9 bases. The V gene end was trimmed by 0 bases and the J gene end by 2 bases; junction bases not matched to a gene: 7. The CDR3 sequence is 17 residues long. Per the germline V gene, CDR1 is LGHNA and CDR2 is YNFKEQ. CDR3 protein: CASSQDYRGPLNYGYTF. CDR3 nucleotide sequence: TGTGCCAGCAGCCAAGACTACAGGGGGCCCTTAAACTATGGCTACACCTTC.

There are many counts of this clonotype. V usage is TRBV6-6 and J usage is TRBJ2-2; TRBD2 matches 9 bases. V dropped 2 bases and J dropped 0; count of bases not matched to a gene: 4. The CDR3 runs to 17 residues. The germline CDR1 and CDR2 sequences are MNHNY and SVGAGI (reference sequence). In nucleotides, the CDR3 is TGTGCCAGCAGTTACCCCACTAGCGGGTCGAACACCGGGGAGCTGTTTTTT. Its protein product is CASSYPTSGSNTGELFF.

A word on this clonotype: A much larger clone lies a single base off, so this may be a read error. The chain uses TRBV7-9 and TRBJ2-3; D gene unclear. The CDR3 runs 15 residues. The germline gives CDR1 SEHNR, CDR2 FQNEAQ (reference sequence). V shed 1 base and J shed 1 base, with 9 bases lying between them. This chain's CDR3 is CASSLDGERTDTQYF. The CDR3 DNA follows: TGTGCCAGCAGCTTAGATGGGGAACGCACAGATACGCAGTATTTT.

This sequence joins TRBV28 and TRBJ1-2; a possible D gene is TRBD1 (5 bases). This CDR3 is 12 amino acids long. V was pared by 7 bases and J by 6 bases, with 12 bases between. Germline CDR1 is MDHEN and CDR2 is SYDVKM. The CDR3 coding sequence is TGTGCCAGCACCTGGGGCGCAGATGGCTACACCTTC. Translation: CASTWGADGYTF.

This clonotype was seen only a few times. The chain recombines TRBV7-3 with TRBJ1-6; 8 nucleotides agree with TRBD1. J lost 2 bases, V lost 5 bases, and 5 bases had no gene match. The CDR3 contains 16 residues. Looked up from germline, CDR1 is SGHTA and CDR2 is FQGTGA. CDR3 in amino acids: CASSTGTGPYNSPLHF. The DNA of the CDR3 is TGTGCCAGCAGCACCGGGACAGGACCCTATAATTCACCCCTCCACTTT.

The rearrangement joins TRBV6-2 or TRBV6-3 to TRBJ1-2; 12 nucleotides agree with TRBD1. V dropped 11 bases and J dropped 2; count of bases not matched to a gene: 9. The germline V gene has CDR1 MNHEY and CDR2 SVGEGT. The CDR3 runs to 15 residues. The chain's CDR3 is CAGGTGGAANYGYTF. CDR3 in DNA: TGTGCCGGAGGGACAGGGGGCGCGGCGAACTATGGCTACACCTTC.

This clonotype was detected only a few times. This rearrangement joins TRBV7-6 to TRBJ2-1; D uncertain. Trimming stripped 5 bases from V and 10 bases from J, with 12 bases between. CDR1 is SGHVS and CDR2 is FNYEAQ in the germline V gene. The CDR3 sequence is 12 residues long. CDR3 region: CASSAIGQEQFF. In nucleotides, the CDR3 is TGTGCCAGCAGCGCAATCGGGCAGGAGCAGTTCTTC. The whole variable domain, remainder taken from reference TRBV7-6 and TRBJ2-1, is GAGVSQSPRYKVTKRGQDVALRCDPISGHVSLYWYRQALGQGPEFLTYFNYEAQQDKSGLPNDRFSAERPEGSISTLTIQRTEQRDSAMYRCASSAIGQEQFFGPGTRLTVL.

This clonotype was observed many times. The chain links TRBV11-2 to TRBJ2-7; a possible D gene is TRBD1 (6 bases). The germline V gene encodes CDR1 SGHAT and CDR2 FQNNGV. V lost 0 bases to trimming and J lost 1 base, with 13 bases between them. The CDR3 spans 16 residues. CDR3: CASSLDLGQSSYEQYV. CDR3 nucleotides: TGTGCCAGCAGCTTAGATCTCGGACAGAGTTCCTACGAGCAGTACGTC.

The chain couples TRBV14 to TRBJ2-1; D is perhaps TRBD1 (6 bases). The CDR3 sequence is 14 residues long. Germline assignment: CDR1 SGHDN and CDR2 FVKESK. V lost 3 bases and J 5 bases, leaving 11 bases between the germline ends. The CDR3 nucleotides read TGTGCCAGCAGCCAGGGGGCTTGGAACAATGAGCAGTTCTTC. Residues: CASSQGAWNNEQFF. The whole variable domain, filled in from reference TRBV14 and TRBJ2-1, reads EAGVTQFPSHSVIEKGQTVTLRCDPISGHDNLYWYRRVMGKEIKFLLHFVKESKQDESGMPNNRFLAERTGGTYSTLKVQPAELEDSGVYFCASSQGAWNNEQFFGPGTRLTVL.